This T cell receptor beta chain came from a study of T cells in women clearing cervical HPV infection (dated by TCRdb to 2017 to 2018). Looking at the study overall: The cases were about two dozen women with histologically confirmed HPV16-related CIN3 or worse, and 2 of those women had invasive cancers. The roughly 27 controls were women who cleared a single incident HPV16 infection within 12 months without developing precancer or cancer. Cases had a median age of approximately 34 years and controls had a median age of 38, with no significant differences in baseline characteristics. Cases were matched to controls by age within five years and by the year the sample was collected. HLA typing was available for only a few women, so HLA type could not be excluded as a confounder. Blood from cases was drawn at the visit where the lesion was first identified, while blood from controls was drawn once the infection was no longer detected. The exploratory proof-of-principle case-control study was nested within the Guanacaste HPV Natural History Study in Costa Rica and compared TCR repertoires across cervical HPV16 outcomes. In the parent cohort, some 9,900 women aged 18 or older were enrolled in Guanacaste, Costa Rica, during about 1993 to 1995 and then followed for less than 8 years. Among cases, blood sampling came a median of roughly 150 days after lesion detection, with an interquartile range of roughly 90 to 230 days. Five blinded duplicates per group were added as quality controls, giving around 60 samples: some 50 participants and roughly ten replicates.

Of note for this clone: This clone's antigen is unknown. The read halts 3 residues ahead of the CDR3 end, with the missing end drawn from the germline J gene.

Every participant had a single incident cervical HPV16 infection, and women with prevalent HPV16 infections were excluded. Cervical HPV DNA was detected with MY09/MY11 PCR, and genotyping was done with dot-blot hybridization. Around 16 mL of heparinized blood was centrifuged, after which the buffy coat was aliquoted, frozen at -30 degrees C, and then stored at -80 degrees C. QIAGEN kits were used to extract genomic DNA from buffy coat specimens. CDR1 MGHRA and CDR2 YSYEKL are derived from the germline V gene. The CDR3 contains 16 residues, cysteine and phenylalanine counted. Only the CDR3 bases that were read are kept: 39 of them, in frame from base 1. V and J are trimmed by 1 base and 6 bases, and the gene matches miss 11 bases of the junction. TCR beta CDR3 regions were amplified by multiplex PCR from an average of roughly 1.1 ug genomic DNA per sample using the immunoSEQ assay. To correct primer bias, the assay used a complete synthetic TCR repertoire to set an amplification baseline. Amplicons were sequenced on the Illumina platform. The source study handled its data this way. Sequences were error-corrected by clustering with frequency ratios and a modified nearest-neighbor algorithm, then analyzed in the immunoSEQ Analyzer with IMGT gene definitions. At each rarefaction depth, TCR richness and evenness were averaged across 20 rarefaction repeats, and samples with fewer sequences than that depth were excluded. Relative abundances of V, D and J genes were compared between groups using Wilcoxon rank sum tests, with FDR correction applied. For the blinded duplicates, the intraclass correlation was 90% to 97% for TCR richness and averaged about 81% across roughly 69 gene segments. TCRdb retrieved this table from immuneACCESS and kept in-frame rearrangements only. Not all clones are present; in checked studies, unresolved V genes account for under half, and no reason is known for the remainder. That table gives V, J and clone size, and the DNA gave D and trimming. The table for this sample shows tens of thousands of clones. Approximately 0.9% of the sample is taken by the ten largest.

Overall results and qualifications from the work: Because the number of T cells in each sample was unknown, differences in richness could reflect differing T-cell content rather than repertoire biology. The cross-sectional design could not show whether the associations came before the infection or were a result of it, and neither effector/memory subsets nor HPV-specific T cells were isolated. By combining richness with V gene abundances, random forest classifiers separated cases from controls with an estimated AUC of less than 0.85. Lower TRBV6-7 relative abundance was observed in cases than in controls (roughly 0.11% versus 0.16%; Bonferroni P = 0.0008). Across sequencing depths, CIN3+ cases showed significantly higher TCR repertoire richness than controls, but evenness did not differ between the groups.

Material for sequencing was blood buffy coat. This sequence uses TRBV4-1 and TRBJ1-2; a stretch of 7 junction bases matches TRBD1. The TCR sequence derives from a woman aged 18-70 years with a cervical HPV16 infection that either progressed to CIN3+ or cleared (not recorded which). The CDR3 loop reads CASSQAQGTSRDGYTF. Incomplete CDR3 DNA: TGCGCCAGCAGCCAAGCACAGGGGACTTCTCGGGATGGC.